This TCR beta chain was retrieved from a study of sequential checkpoint blockade in melanoma. The CDR3 runs 17 residues. The J segment lost 2 bases and the V segment lost 5 bases, leaving 10 bases of the junction unmatched. The germline V gene has CDR1 SGHRS and CDR2 YFSETQ. Clones were sequenced by immunoSEQ multiplex PCR, and TCRdb holds only the in-frame ones, with some missing. The sample lists approximately 6,000 clones; roughly two fifths were seen once. Treatment described: randomized to nivolumab then ipilimumab (arm A) or the reverse (arm B). The sample here was tumor tissue (inferred from file names), taken from a patient given nivolumab and ipilimumab in sequence. The chain carries TRBV5-1 and TRBJ1-3; 10 bases agree with TRBD1. This clonotype originated in a human donor with melanoma. The chain's CDR3 is CASRQTGGSSAGNTIYF. The CDR3 DNA sequence: TGCGCCAGCAGGCAGACAGGGGGCTCTTCTGCTGGAAACACCATATATTTT.